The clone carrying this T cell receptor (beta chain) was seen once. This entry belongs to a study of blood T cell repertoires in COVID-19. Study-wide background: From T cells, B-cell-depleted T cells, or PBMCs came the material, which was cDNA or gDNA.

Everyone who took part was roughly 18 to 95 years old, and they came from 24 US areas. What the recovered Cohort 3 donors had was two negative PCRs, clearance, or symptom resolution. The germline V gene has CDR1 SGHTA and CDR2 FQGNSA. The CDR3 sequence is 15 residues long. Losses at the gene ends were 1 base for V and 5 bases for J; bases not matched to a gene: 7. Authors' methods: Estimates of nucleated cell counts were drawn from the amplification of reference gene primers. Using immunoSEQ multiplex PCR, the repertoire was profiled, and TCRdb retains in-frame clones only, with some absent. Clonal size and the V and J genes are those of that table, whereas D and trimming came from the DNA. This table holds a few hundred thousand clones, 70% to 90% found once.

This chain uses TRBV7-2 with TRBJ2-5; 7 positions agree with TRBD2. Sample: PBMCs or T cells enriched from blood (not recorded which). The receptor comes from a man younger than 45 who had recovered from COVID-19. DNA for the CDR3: TGTGCCAGCAGCTTAGAGTCAGGGAGGGTGGAGACCCAGTACTTC. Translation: CASSLESGRVETQYF.